A single sample is the source of the 30 T cell receptor beta chains below, sequenced in a study of T cells in Graves' hyperthyroidism and ophthalmopathy. The investigators amplified TCR beta CDR3 regions from RNA transcripts. In the first-round RT-PCR of the TCR CDR3, the HTBI primer set was used. Via MiXCR, TCRdb re-called the multiplex PCR reads, giving one row per CDR3 protein. Here the sample spans roughly 570,000 distinct CDR3 sequences, 15% to 17% being singletons. The sample comprised blood. These receptors originate from a woman in her 30s with Graves' hyperthyroidism.

Many counts were recorded for this clonotype. The CDR3 is CASSSNLRDRNYEQYF. CDR3 bases: TGTGCCAGCAGCTCCAACCTCCGGGACAGAAACTACGAGCAGTACTTC. The V gene is TRBV7-9, the J gene TRBJ2-7; 7 bases are shared with TRBD1. V lost 4 bases and J lost 3; bases outside the gene matches: 12. The germline V gene encodes CDR1 SEHNR and CDR2 FQNEAQ (reference sequence). This CDR3 has 16 residues. The full variable domain, in which reference TRBV7-9 and TRBJ2-7 provide the parts outside the CDR3, is DTGVSQNPRHKITKRGQNVTFRCDPISEHNRLYWYRQTLGQGPEFLTYFQNEAQLEKSRLLSDRFSAERPKGSFSTLEIQRTEQGDSAMYLCASSSNLRDRNYEQYFGPGTRLTVT.

There are many counts of this clonotype. The gene calls are TRBV11-2 and TRBJ1-6, with 10 bases fitting TRBD1. V dropped 3 bases and J dropped 9; count of bases not matched to a gene: 5. The CDR3 sequence is 15 residues long. CDR1 is SGHAT and CDR2 is FQNNGV in the germline V gene. Here the CDR3 reads CASSFSGTGVSPLHF. The DNA of the CDR3 is TGTGCCAGCAGCTTCTCCGGGACAGGGGTTTCACCCCTCCACTTT.

This clonotype was counted ten times or more. The chain carries TRBV7-2 and TRBJ2-5, with D possibly TRBD2 on 6 matching bases. There are 14 residues in the CDR3. V was clipped by 5 bases and J by 2 bases, with 12 bases between them. The V gene's germline CDR1 is SGHTA and CDR2 FQGNSA. The DNA for the CDR3 is TGTGCCAGCAGCAGTCGGACTATACAAGAGACCCAGTACTTC. This sequence encodes CASSSRTIQETQYF.

This chain links TRBV9 with TRBJ2-2; 7 bases line up with TRBD2. After removal of 4 bases from V and 6 bases from J, the junction contained 15 bases not matched to a gene. Per germline, CDR1 SGDLS and CDR2 YYNGEE. This CDR3 is 17 amino acids long. CDR3 residues: CASSPSLGEGVAGELFF. The CDR3 bases are TGTGCCAGCAGCCCCTCGTTGGGGGAGGGCGTCGCCGGGGAGCTGTTTTTT.

This clonotype has at least ten counts. The chain combines TRBV20-1 with TRBJ2-7, with unresolved D. The CDR3 is 14 residues long. Germline CDR1 reads DFQATT; CDR2 reads SNEGSKA (reference sequence). Trimming took 6 bases from V and 2 from J, leaving 17 bases between them. The CDR3 nucleotides are TGCAGTGCCAAGACACCCTTTGGGGCCTACGAGCAGTACTTC. Encoded protein: CSAKTPFGAYEQYF.

Many counts were recorded for this clonotype. The rearrangement uses TRBV3-1 and TRBJ2-5, with D perhaps TRBD1 (5 bases). Trimming cost V 0 bases and J 1 base, with 9 bases left between them. Per the germline V gene, CDR1 is LGHDT and CDR2 is YNNKEL (reference sequence). CDR3 size: 15 residues. CDR3 bases: TGTGCCAGCAGCCAAGATTACAGGTCCCAAGAGACCCAGTACTTC. This codes for CASSQDYRSQETQYF.

This clonotype was recorded a few times. V and J are TRBV30 and TRBJ2-7, with no clear D. CDR3 length: 14 amino acids. With 4 bases removed from V and 6 bases from J, the gap between germline ends came to 19 bases. Germline CDR1 is GTSNPN and CDR2 is SVGIG (reference sequence). The chain's CDR3 is CAWKGIGLSGEQYF. The CDR3 DNA reads as TGTGCCTGGAAGGGTATAGGGCTGTCGGGCGAGCAGTACTTC.

This chain links TRBV29-1 with TRBJ1-2; D is possibly TRBD1 (6 bases). V was clipped by 4 bases and J by 6 bases, with 12 bases between them. CDR3 size: 12 residues. From germline, CDR1 is SQVTM and CDR2 ANQGSEA. DNA of the CDR3: TGCAGCGTTGTATCACAGGGTCATGGCTACACCTTC. Its translation is CSVVSQGHGYTF.

The table lists this clonotype with many counts. The chain carries TRBV20-1 and TRBJ2-7; the match to TRBD1 covers 8 bases. This CDR3 spans 15 amino acids. The germline CDR1 and CDR2 sequences are DFQATT and SNEGSKA (reference sequence). The V and J ends lost 6 bases and 2 bases, in that order; junction bases with no gene match: 12. CDR3 residues: CSARTGQPLTYEQYF. The CDR3 DNA sequence: TGCAGTGCGAGGACAGGGCAACCCCTAACCTACGAGCAGTACTTC.

This clonotype was counted ten times or more. V usage is TRBV7-9 and J usage is TRBJ2-5; D uncertain. The CDR3 runs to 16 residues. Trimming shortened V by 1 base and J by 4 bases, and 16 bases separated the two germline ends. Germline lookup yields CDR1 SEHNR and CDR2 FQNEAQ (reference sequence). This chain's CDR3 is CASSLDESPTRETQYF. For the CDR3, the DNA is TGTGCCAGCAGCTTAGACGAGTCCCCCACAAGAGAGACCCAGTACTTC.

This clonotype has just a few counts. This sequence joins TRBV20-1 and TRBJ1-2; maybe TRBD1 (5 bases). The V end was cut by 3 bases, the J end by 4 bases, with 12 bases between. The CDR3 length is 13 residues. In germline, CDR1 is DFQATT, CDR2 SNEGSKA (reference sequence). The CDR3 DNA reads as TGCAGTGCTAGTTGGGGCTCAGGCTATGGCTACACCTTC. This gives the protein CSASWGSGYGYTF.

The J gene is TRBJ1-6, the V gene TRBV27; D not resolved. CDR3 size: 15 residues. V was cut by 5 bases and J by 4 bases, with 12 bases left in between. The germline V gene has CDR1 MNHEY and CDR2 SMNVEV (reference sequence). This chain's CDR3 is CASSLHRGYNSPLHF. In DNA, the CDR3 is TGTGCCAGCAGTCTCCACCGCGGGTATAATTCACCCCTCCACTTT.

This clonotype appeared many times. The chain has TRBV28 and TRBJ1-2; no clear D gene. The CDR3 is 11 amino acids. The V gene's germline CDR1 is MDHEN and CDR2 SYDVKM. Trimming pared 7 bases from V and 4 bases from J, leaving 7 bases between. The DNA for the CDR3 is TGTGCCAGCACCTCCGGCTATGGCTACACCTTC. Encoded protein: CASTSGYGYTF.

This clonotype was detected ten times or more. The chain recombines TRBV3-1 with TRBJ2-2; weak D call: TRBD2 (5 bases). V dropped 1 base and J dropped 6 bases, with 18 bases sitting between them. Germline CDR1 LGHDT, CDR2 YNNKEL (reference sequence). The CDR3 sequence is 17 residues long. The CDR3 here is CASSQALGIVTAGELFF. The CDR3 DNA reads as TGTGCCAGCAGCCAAGCGCTCGGGATAGTCACTGCCGGGGAGCTGTTTTTT.

Ten or more counts support this clonotype. This chain connects TRBV29-1 to TRBJ2-2; 9 bases are shared with TRBD1. V trimming: 7 bases; J trimming: 1 base; junction bases outside the gene matches: 1. Germline V CDR1 and CDR2: SQVTM, ANQGSEA. The CDR3 runs 13 residues. As DNA, the CDR3 is TGCAGCGGGGGACAGGGGAACACCGGGGAGCTGTTTTTT. It is translated as CSGGQGNTGELFF.

This sequence joins TRBV4-3 and TRBJ2-7; 10 bases map to TRBD1. This CDR3 has 16 residues. Trimming at V came to 1 base and at J to 5 bases, leaving 8 bases not matched to a gene. Germline V gene data show CDR1 as LGHNA and CDR2 as YSLEER. CDR3 DNA sequence: TGCGCCAGCAGCCAAGCCTCCGGGACAGGGGTCCACGAGCAGTACTTC. Residues: CASSQASGTGVHEQYF.

With respect to this clonotype: A much larger clone lies one base from this, so it may be a read error. The V and J genes are TRBV30 and TRBJ2-1, with TRBD1 as a possible D gene (7 bases). This CDR3 has 13 residues. Germline CDR1 GTSNPN, CDR2 SVGIG (reference sequence). CDR3 protein: CALSAHRGGEQFF. The CDR3 DNA sequence: TGTGCCTTGAGTGCCCACAGGGGAGGCGAGCAGTTCTTC.

V gene TRBV20-1 combines with J gene TRBJ2-1; tentatively, D is TRBD2 (6 bases). The length of the CDR3 is 14 residues. The V and J ends lost 4 bases and 5 bases respectively, with 15 bases between them. Germline CDR1 and CDR2: DFQATT and SNEGSKA (reference sequence). CDR3 nucleotides: TGCAGTGCTATAAGACTAGTAGGTAACAATGAGCAGTTCTTC. It is translated as CSAIRLVGNNEQFF.

This clonotype has ten or more counts. DNA of the CDR3: TGCAGCGTTCGGACAGACCTGAACACTGAAGCTTTCTTT. This encodes CSVRTDLNTEAFF. V usage is TRBV29-1 and J usage is TRBJ1-1, with TRBD1 as a possible D gene (6 bases). Germline assignment: CDR1 SQVTM and CDR2 ANQGSEA. V lost 5 bases to trimming and J lost 0 bases, with 10 bases between them. This CDR3 spans 13 amino acids.

This clonotype was seen more than once but under ten times. The chain carries TRBV7-9 and TRBJ1-2; D is uncertain. CDR1 and CDR2 from the germline V gene are SEHNR and FQNEAQ (reference sequence). The length of the CDR3 is 13 residues. The CDR3: CATVGQPSYGYTF. CDR3 sequence (DNA): TGTGCGACCGTCGGGCAGCCCAGCTATGGCTACACCTTC.

This clonotype has a handful of counts. The V call is TRBV10-3, the J call TRBJ2-1; 8 bases are a match to TRBD1. V shed 10 bases, J shed 4 bases, and the junction held 9 bases outside the gene matches. The CDR3 is made up of 14 amino acids. The germline gives CDR1 ENHRY, CDR2 SYGVKD. DNA of the CDR3: TGTGCCACCTCCGGGACAGGAAGATACAATGAGCAGTTCTTC. It yields the protein CATSGTGRYNEQFF.

This clonotype was seen ten or more times. This chain connects TRBV9 to TRBJ2-1; 7 positions agree with TRBD2. CDR1 and CDR2 (germline): SGDLS, YYNGEE. The CDR3 has 14 amino acids. V shed 1 base and J 9 bases; nucleotides not matched to a gene: 7. The CDR3 sequence is CASSVIAGSTEQFF. For the CDR3, the DNA is TGTGCCAGCAGCGTAATAGCGGGCTCGACTGAGCAGTTCTTC.

There are many counts of this clonotype. The rearrangement links TRBV28 to TRBJ2-7; the match to TRBD1 covers 7 bases. CDR3 length: 14 amino acids. Germline loops: CDR1 MDHEN, CDR2 SYDVKM. With V trimmed by 6 bases and J by 9 bases, 14 bases remained unmatched. DNA of the CDR3: TGTGCCAGCAGAACACAGGGGCCTGATTTCGTGCAGTACTTC. Its translation: CASRTQGPDFVQYF.

This clonotype occurred many times. V is TRBV20-1 and J is TRBJ2-1; 10 positions match TRBD2. Germline CDR1 is DFQATT and CDR2 is SNEGSKA (reference sequence). CDR3 size: 16 residues. The V segment lost 3 bases and the J segment 8 bases; nucleotides outside the gene matches: 13. The CDR3: CSASWSGRGTSDEQFF. Here the CDR3 DNA reads TGCAGTGCTAGTTGGAGCGGGAGGGGGACGTCGGATGAGCAGTTCTTC.

This clonotype was counted many times. The chain carries TRBV5-1 and TRBJ2-7, with 7 bases that match TRBD1. Unmatched junction bases numbered 5, after V lost 0 bases and J lost 2 bases. CDR1 is SGHRS and CDR2 is YFSETQ in the germline V gene. The CDR3 is 15 amino acids. CDR3 in DNA: TGCGCCAGCAGCTTGGGTGGGACAGCAGCCTACGAGCAGTACTTC. Amino acid sequence: CASSLGGTAAYEQYF.

The chain joins TRBV28 to TRBJ2-3; TRBD2 matches 12 bases. The CDR3 sequence is 18 residues long. Germline V gene data show CDR1 as MDHEN and CDR2 as SYDVKM. V was pared by 4 bases and J by 6 bases, with 14 bases of the junction left unmatched. For the CDR3, the DNA is TGTGCCAGCAGTTCCGCTAGCGGGAGGGTATCAAGTCCGGATACGCAGTATTTT. Translation gives CASSSASGRVSSPDTQYF.

A few counts support this clonotype. The rearrangement joins TRBV29-1 to TRBJ1-1; D is undetermined. The V end lost 2 bases, the J end lost 8 bases, and 12 bases lay between the germline ends. This CDR3 region has 12 residues. CDR1 and CDR2 (germline): SQVTM, ANQGSEA. CDR3 sequence reads: CSVELVQVEAFF. The CDR3 DNA is TGCAGCGTTGAATTAGTGCAGGTCGAAGCTTTCTTT.

This clonotype was picked up a small number of times. This chain uses TRBV4-1 with TRBJ2-3, with D possibly being TRBD1 (6 bases). V lost 6 bases, J lost 0 bases, and 13 bases lay in between. Germline values: CDR1 MGHRA, CDR2 YSYEKL. The CDR3 consists of 15 residues. The CDR3 sequence is CASRAGQTSTDTQYF. For the CDR3, the DNA is TGCGCCAGCAGAGCTGGACAGACTAGCACAGATACGCAGTATTTT.

This clonotype was recorded many times. The chain employs TRBV30 and TRBJ1-1; 9 nucleotides line up with TRBD1. The length of the CDR3 is 14 residues. Germline assignment: CDR1 GTSNPN and CDR2 SVGIG (reference sequence). Trimming cost V 3 bases and J 1 base; bases outside gene matches: 3. The CDR3 here is CAWSWGQGNTEAFF. CDR3 in DNA: TGTGCCTGGAGCTGGGGACAGGGGAACACTGAAGCTTTCTTT.

This clonotype was recorded at least ten times. The rearrangement joins TRBV2 to TRBJ2-3, with 10 bases lining up with TRBD2. Germline CDR1 and CDR2: SNHLY and FYNNEI. This CDR3 region has 14 residues. The ends lost 6 bases at V and 2 bases at J; junction bases unmatched: 2. CDR3 sequence: CASRLAGPTDTQYF. The CDR3 coding sequence is TGTGCCAGCAGACTAGCGGGGCCCACAGATACGCAGTATTTT.